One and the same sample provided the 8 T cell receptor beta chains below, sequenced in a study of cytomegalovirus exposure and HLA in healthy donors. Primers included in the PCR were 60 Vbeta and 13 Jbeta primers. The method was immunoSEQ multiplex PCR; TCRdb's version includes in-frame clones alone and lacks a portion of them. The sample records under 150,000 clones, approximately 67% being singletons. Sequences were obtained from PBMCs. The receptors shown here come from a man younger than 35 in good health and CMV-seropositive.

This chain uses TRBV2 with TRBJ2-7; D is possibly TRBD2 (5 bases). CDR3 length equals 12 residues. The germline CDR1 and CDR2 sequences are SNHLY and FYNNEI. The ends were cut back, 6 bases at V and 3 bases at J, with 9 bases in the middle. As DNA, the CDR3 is TGTGCCAGCAGGGTAGGACTCTACGAGCAGTACTTC. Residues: CASRVGLYEQYF.

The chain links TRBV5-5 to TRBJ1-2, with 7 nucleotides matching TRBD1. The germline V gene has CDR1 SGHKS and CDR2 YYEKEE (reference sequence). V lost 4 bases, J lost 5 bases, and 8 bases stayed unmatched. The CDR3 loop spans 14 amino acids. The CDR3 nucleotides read TGTGCCAGCAGCACGGGACAGTTTCGGTATGGCTACACCTTC. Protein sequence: CASSTGQFRYGYTF.

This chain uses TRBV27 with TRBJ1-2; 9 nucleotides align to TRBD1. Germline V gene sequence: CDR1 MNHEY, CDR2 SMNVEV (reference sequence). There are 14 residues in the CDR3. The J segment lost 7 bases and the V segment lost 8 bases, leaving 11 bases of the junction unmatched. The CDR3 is CASSLGQGSFGYTF. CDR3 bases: TGTGCCAGCTCATTGGGACAGGGTTCTTTTGGCTACACCTTC.

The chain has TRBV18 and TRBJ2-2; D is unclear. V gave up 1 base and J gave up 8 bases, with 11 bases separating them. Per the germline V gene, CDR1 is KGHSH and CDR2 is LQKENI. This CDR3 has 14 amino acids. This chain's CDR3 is CASSPRQAVGELFF. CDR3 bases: TGTGCCAGCTCACCACGGCAGGCCGTGGGGGAGCTGTTTTTT.

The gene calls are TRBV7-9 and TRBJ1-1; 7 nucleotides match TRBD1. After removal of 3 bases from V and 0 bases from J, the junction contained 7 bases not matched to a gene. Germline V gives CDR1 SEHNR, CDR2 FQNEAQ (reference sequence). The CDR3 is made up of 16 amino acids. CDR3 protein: CASSFRQGSLNTEAFF. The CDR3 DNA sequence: TGTGCCAGCAGCTTCCGACAGGGTAGCTTGAACACTGAAGCTTTCTTT.

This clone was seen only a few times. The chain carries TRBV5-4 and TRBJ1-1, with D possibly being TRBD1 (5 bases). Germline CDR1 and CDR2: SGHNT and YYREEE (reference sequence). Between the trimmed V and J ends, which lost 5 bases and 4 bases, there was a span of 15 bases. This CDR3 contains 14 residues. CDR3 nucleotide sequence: TGTGCCAGCAGTTTACCACAGGTTCCCACTGAAGCTTTCTTT. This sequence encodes CASSLPQVPTEAFF.

DNA for the CDR3: TGTGCCAGCAGTTTAACTCCGGGGGGCTGGAATGAGCAGTTCTTC. Its translation is CASSLTPGGWNEQFF. The chain recombines TRBV6-5 with TRBJ2-1; D is perhaps TRBD2 (7 bases). This CDR3 spans 15 amino acids. Between the trimmed V and J ends, which lost 4 bases and 7 bases, there was a span of 17 bases. Germline V CDR1 and CDR2: MNHEY, SVGAGI.

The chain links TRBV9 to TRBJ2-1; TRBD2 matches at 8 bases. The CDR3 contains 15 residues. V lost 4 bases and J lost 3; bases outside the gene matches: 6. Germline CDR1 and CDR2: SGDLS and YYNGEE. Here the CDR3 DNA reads TGTGCCAGCAGCAAAACTAGCGGCGGCTACAATGAGCAGTTCTTC. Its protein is CASSKTSGGYNEQFF.